The rows below give T cell receptor beta chains drawn from one sample of a study of T cell responses to AZD1222 COVID-19 vaccine. Profiling relied on immunoSEQ multiplex PCR, and the TCRdb table lists in-frame clones only, not all of them. Of roughly 110,000 clones listed, under 95% are singletons. Sequenced here: peripheral blood, sampled on day 0 of AZD1222 vaccination. Source of these receptors: an adult in good health. Both conserved end residues are part of each CDR3. The D gene is left open where the match is weak. Clone size appears in some rows only: once, few, many, or a class for an expanded clone.

j_gene,v_gene,abundance,d_gene,CDR3aa,CDR3nt
TRBJ1-3,TRBV4-2,once,NA,CASSQDGGNTIYF,TGTGCCAGCAGCCAAGATGGGGGAAACACCATATATTTT
TRBJ1-4,TRBV5-6,NA,NA,CASSLDREEKLFF,TGTGCCAGCAGCTTGGACAGGGAAGAAAAACTGTTTTTT
TRBJ1-4,TRBV7-9,NA,TRBD1,CASSGRTGPTNEKLFF,TGTGCCAGCAGCGGCCGGACAGGGCCGACTAATGAAAAACTGTTTTTT
TRBJ2-7,TRBV11-2,NA,NA,CASSLYRGDPYEQYF,TGTGCCAGCAGCTTATATCGAGGGGATCCCTACGAGCAGTACTTC
TRBJ1-6,TRBV4-3,NA,NA,CASSQDTGSYSPLHF,TGCGCCAGCAGCCAAGATACGGGCAGCTATTCACCCCTCCACTTT
TRBJ2-1,TRBV11-3,NA,NA,CASSLAGGANNEQFF,TGTGCCAGCAGCTTAGCCGGGGGCGCTAACAATGAGCAGTTCTTC
TRBJ1-4,TRBV7-9,NA,NA,CASSSGGSQEKLFF,TGTGCCAGCAGCAGCGGGGGCTCTCAAGAAAAACTGTTTTTT
TRBJ2-1,TRBV4-1,NA,TRBD1,CASSSIGTATQNEQFF,TGCGCCAGCAGCTCGATTGGGACAGCCACCCAGAATGAGCAGTTCTTC
TRBJ1-1,TRBV4-2,NA,NA,CASSQDQEGVNTEAFF,TGTGCCAGCAGCCAAGATCAGGAAGGGGTGAACACTGAAGCTTTCTTT
TRBJ1-5,TRBV12-3/TRBV12-4,NA,TRBD1,CASNFQGAPQHF,TGTGCCAGCAACTTTCAGGGGGCCCCCCAGCATTTT
TRBJ1-1,TRBV15,NA,NA,CATSRDTRANTEAFF,TGTGCCACCAGCAGAGATACCAGGGCGAACACTGAAGCTTTCTTT
TRBJ1-1,TRBV7-3,NA,NA,CASGYDMNTEAFF,TGTGCCAGCGGTTATGATATGAACACTGAAGCTTTCTTT
TRBJ2-1,TRBV5-1,NA,NA,CASSLGLTVTDNEQFF,TGCGCCAGCAGCTTGGGACTCACCGTGACCGACAATGAGCAGTTCTTC
TRBJ2-6,TRBV11-2,NA,TRBD2,CASSLEGGSGANVLTF,TGTGCCAGCAGCTTAGAGGGGGGGTCTGGGGCCAACGTCCTGACTTTC
TRBJ2-7,TRBV18,once,TRBD2,CASSLASGSTYEQYF,TGTGCCAGCTCCCTTGCTAGCGGGAGCACCTATGAGCAGTACTTC
TRBJ1-4,TRBV5-6,NA,TRBD1,CASSRGQGREKLFF,TGTGCCAGCAGCAGGGGACAGGGACGTGAAAAACTGTTTTTT
TRBJ1-5,TRBV27,NA,NA,CASSFRGRDQPQHF,TGTGCCAGCAGTTTCCGGGGTAGGGATCAGCCCCAGCATTTT
TRBJ2-2,TRBV18,NA,NA,CASSPRVRTGELFF,TGTGCCAGCTCACCACGGGTACGGACCGGGGAGCTGTTTTTT
TRBJ2-1,TRBV7-6,NA,TRBD1,CASSLATGGGWSYNEQFF,TGTGCCAGCAGCTTAGCAACAGGGGGCGGTTGGTCCTACAATGAGCAGTTCTTC
TRBJ1-6,TRBV27,NA,TRBD1,CASSGTGNYSPLHF,TGTGCCAGCTCCGGGACAGGGAATTATTCACCCCTCCACTTT
TRBJ1-4,TRBV30,NA,NA,CAWTPGLQGEKLFF,TGTGCCTGGACCCCGGGGTTGCAGGGTGAAAAACTGTTTTTT
TRBJ1-6,TRBV9,NA,TRBD1,CASSVEGTDNSPLHF,TGTGCCAGCAGCGTAGAAGGGACAGATAATTCACCCCTCCACTTT
TRBJ1-2,TRBV10-3,NA,NA,CAISQTSGEAYGYTF,TGTGCCATCAGTCAGACGTCAGGGGAGGCCTATGGCTACACCTTC
TRBJ1-5,TRBV3-1/TRBV3-2,NA,NA,CASSQDYGNNQPQHF,TGTGCCAGCAGCCAAGATTACGGAAACAATCAGCCCCAGCATTTT
TRBJ2-2,TRBV4-1,NA,TRBD2,CASRLAGMNTGELFF,TGCGCCAGCCGACTAGCGGGGATGAACACCGGGGAGCTGTTTTTT
TRBJ2-7,TRBV7-9,NA,TRBD1,CASSLDGQGSHF,TGTGCCAGCAGCTTAGATGGACAGGGTTCCCACTTC
TRBJ1-4,TRBV13,NA,NA,CASSSRGSTNEKLFF,TGTGCCAGCAGCAGTCGGGGGTCAACTAATGAAAAACTGTTTTTT
TRBJ1-2,TRBV19,NA,TRBD1,CASSIAGRTGDRNYGYTF,TGTGCCAGTAGTATAGCCGGGCGGACAGGGGATCGTAACTATGGCTACACCTTC
TRBJ1-1,TRBV5-6,NA,TRBD1,CASSFELGQGTAFF,TGTGCCAGCAGCTTTGAGCTGGGACAGGGGACAGCTTTCTTT
TRBJ2-1,TRBV6-5,NA,NA,CASTDFMHEQFF,TGTGCCAGCACCGACTTTATGCATGAGCAGTTCTTC
TRBJ2-3,TRBV29-1,NA,NA,CSVGQGGDRQYF,TGCAGCGTTGGCCAAGGCGGGGACAGGCAGTATTTT
TRBJ1-1,TRBV5-6,NA,NA,CASSWPRQPTEAFF,TGTGCCAGCAGCTGGCCCCGACAGCCCACTGAAGCTTTCTTT
TRBJ2-5,TRBV5-1,NA,TRBD2,CASSFSGQETQYF,TGCGCCAGCAGCTTTAGCGGGCAAGAGACCCAGTACTTC
TRBJ1-6,TRBV7-2,NA,TRBD1,CASSLDRASYSPLHF,TGTGCCAGCAGCTTGGACAGGGCTAGTTATTCACCCCTCCACTTT
TRBJ2-4,TRBV6-1,once,NA,CASSEGDLAKNIQYF,TGTGCCAGCAGTGAGGGGGACCTAGCCAAAAACATTCAGTACTTC
TRBJ1-6,TRBV5-5,NA,NA,CASNQGEGLLHF,TGTGCCAGCAACCAAGGCGAGGGGCTCCTCCACTTT
TRBJ1-1,TRBV3-1/TRBV3-2,once,NA,CASSRDSITEAFF,TGTGCCAGCAGCCGAGACAGTATCACTGAAGCTTTCTTT
TRBJ2-2,TRBV19,NA,NA,CASSDDYGTNTGELFF,TGTGCCAGTAGTGATGATTATGGGACGAACACCGGGGAGCTGTTTTTT
TRBJ2-3,TRBV6-5,NA,TRBD2,CASSGGGPRDTQYF,TGTGCCAGTTCTGGCGGGGGGCCTCGGGATACGCAGTATTTT
TRBJ1-1,TRBV7-9,NA,TRBD1,CASSFPGRGKTEAFF,TGTGCCAGCAGCTTCCCGGGCAGGGGGAAAACTGAAGCTTTCTTT
TRBJ2-2,TRBV5-1,NA,NA,CASGPQGGGELFF,TGCGCCAGCGGCCCCCAGGGCGGCGGGGAGCTGTTTTTT
TRBJ2-3,TRBV7-6,NA,NA,CASSSQSTDTQYF,TGTGCCAGCAGCTCCCAAAGCACAGATACGCAGTATTTT
TRBJ2-7,TRBV2,once,NA,CASSDLAEQYF,TGTGCCAGCAGTGATCTGGCCGAGCAGTACTTC
TRBJ1-1,TRBV19,NA,NA,CASSAGANTEAFF,TGTGCCAGTAGTGCCGGGGCGAACACTGAAGCTTTCTTT
TRBJ1-3,TRBV11-2,NA,NA,CASSRMNQGGNTIYF,TGTGCCAGCAGCCGGATGAACCAGGGAGGAAACACCATATATTTT
TRBJ2-7,TRBV2,NA,NA,CASSGAGVGGYEQYF,TGTGCCAGCAGTGGAGCAGGGGTAGGGGGCTACGAGCAGTACTTC
TRBJ1-4,TRBV2,NA,NA,CASSLLGQVGEKLFF,TGTGCCAGCAGTCTTCTCGGACAAGTTGGCGAAAAACTGTTTTTT
TRBJ2-1,TRBV9,NA,TRBD1,CASSRDRGNNEQFF,TGTGCCAGCAGCCGGGACAGGGGGAATAATGAGCAGTTCTTC